This entry lists 9 T cell receptor beta chains sequenced from one sample in a study of post-analysis software for immune sequencing data. Study results and limitations: Relative to controls, patients had about five TRBV segments at higher frequency, with TRBV5-6, TRBV5-1 and TRBV20-1 among these.

Antigens for these TCRs are unknown. Carried by the TCR beta cDNA libraries were unique molecular identifiers. Each CDR3 protein gets one entry after TCRdb re-called the PCR reads with MiXCR. The sample consists of hundreds of thousands of distinct CDR3 sequences, less than 40% of them appearing once. Material for sequencing was blood. The receptors stem from a girl aged 5-17 years with multiple sclerosis.

This chain links TRBV20-1 with TRBJ2-5; D not certain. The DNA end is more similar to TRBJ2-7, so the J call may be wrong. The CDR3 spans 12 residues. CDR1 is DFQATT, CDR2 SNEGSKA, per germline (reference sequence). Written as DNA, the CDR3 is TGCAGTGCTAGCTTCCAGAGTGACGAGCAGTACTTC. This sequence encodes CSASFQSDEQYF.

The chain uses TRBV7-9 and TRBJ1-3; 10 bases fit TRBD1. The CDR3 length is 17 residues. With 3 bases clipped from V and 4 bases from J, the junction kept 9 bases outside the gene matches. CDR1 SEHNR and CDR2 FQNEAQ come from the germline V gene (reference sequence). CDR3 loop: CASSLFLGQGFGNTIYF. CDR3 in DNA: TGTGCCAGCAGCTTGTTTTTGGGACAGGGGTTCGGAAACACCATATATTTT.

The chain employs TRBV7-9 and TRBJ1-6; maybe TRBD1 (5 bases). With 3 bases removed from V and 9 bases from J, the gap between germline ends came to 21 bases. The CDR3 sequence is 17 residues long. The V gene's germline CDR1 is SEHNR and CDR2 FQNEAQ (reference sequence). As DNA, the CDR3 is TGTGCCAGCAGCTTGGTATCGGCGACTGGGGGTGGTTCACCCCTCCACTTT. Amino acids: CASSLVSATGGGSPLHF.

The chain joins TRBV12-3 or TRBV12-4 to TRBJ1-2; TRBD1 matches at 7 bases. The CDR3 has 14 residues. V shed 6 bases and J 3 bases; nucleotides not matched to a gene: 7. The CDR3 DNA is TGTGCCAGCAGCGATGACAGGGAGGACTATGGCTACACCTTC. Encoded protein: CASSDDREDYGYTF.

V and J are TRBV7-2 and TRBJ2-5; perhaps TRBD2 as D (5 bases). Trimming removed 7 bases from V and 5 bases from J, with 17 bases in between. There are 14 residues in the CDR3. Germline lookup yields CDR1 SGHTA and CDR2 FQGNSA. In DNA, the CDR3 is TGTGCCAGCAACTCCCAAGGAGGCTGGGAGACCCAGTACTTC. Translated: CASNSQGGWETQYF.

This CDR3 reads CASSLVSEQYF. Written as DNA, the CDR3 is TGTGCCAGCAGCTTAGTCTCCGAGCAGTACTTC. The V call is TRBV11-2, the J call TRBJ2-5; D is uncertain. The J call is uncertain, as TRBJ2-7 better fits the DNA end. CDR1 is SGHAT and CDR2 is FQNNGV in the germline V gene. CDR3 length equals 11 residues.

The rearrangement joins TRBV9 to TRBJ1-6; TRBD1 agrees at 10 bases. The CDR3 is made up of 17 amino acids. Germline CDR1 reads SGDLS; CDR2 reads YYNGEE. The V gene end was trimmed by 4 bases and the J gene end by 6 bases; junction bases not matched to a gene: 10. The CDR3 reads CASSSPRTGGGNSPLHF. CDR3 in DNA: TGTGCCAGCAGCTCCCCGCGGACAGGGGGTGGTAATTCACCCCTCCACTTT.

This clonotype was counted only a few times. The chain recombines TRBV20-1 with TRBJ2-1; 8 bases match TRBD2. V was pared by 5 bases and J by 0 bases, with 3 bases of the junction left unmatched. This CDR3 has 14 amino acids. Germline lookup yields CDR1 DFQATT and CDR2 SNEGSKA (reference sequence). In nucleotides, the CDR3 is TGCAGTGCTCTTAGCGGGGCCTCCTACAATGAGCAGTTCTTC. Its protein product is CSALSGASYNEQFF.

In this sample, this clonotype turned up a few times. The rearrangement joins TRBV7-2 to TRBJ2-5, with TRBD2 matching 9 bases. The DNA matches TRBJ2-7 better at its end, which makes the J call doubtful. CDR1 SGHTA and CDR2 FQGNSA come from the germline V gene. This CDR3 is 15 amino acids long. In DNA form, the CDR3 reads TGTGCCAGCAGCGCTGGACTAGCGAGCCCTTACGAGCAGTACTTC. Protein product: CASSAGLASPYEQYF.